This is a list of T cell receptor beta chains from one sample in a study of blood T cell repertoires in COVID-19. TCRdb keeps only in-frame clones here, not all; method: immunoSEQ multiplex PCR. The table records more than 80,000 clones, roughly four fifths of them present only once. Sequencing input: peripheral blood. The receptor set was obtained from an older woman with acute or convalescent COVID-19. CDR3s include the opening cysteine and the closing phenylalanine or tryptophan. D genes are given only for firm matches. Clone size is given for some rows only: seen once, a few or many times, or a class if the clone is expanded.

size: .
V: TRBV7-2
D: .
J: TRBJ2-3
DNA: TGTGCCAGCAGCTTAGGGGCTCAGATCAGCACAGATACGCAGTATTTT
CDR3: CASSLGAQISTDTQYF

size: once
V: TRBV29-1
D: TRBD2
J: TRBJ2-2
DNA: TGCAGCGTTGAGGGGGGAGGGAACGGGGAGCTGTTTTTT
CDR3: CSVEGGGNGELFF

size: .
V: TRBV6-5
D: .
J: TRBJ1-5
DNA: TGTGCCAGCAGTTTGGGAACAGGGCATCAGCCCCAGCATTTT
CDR3: CASSLGTGHQPQHF

size: .
V: TRBV11-2
D: TRBD2
J: TRBJ2-7
DNA: TGTGCCAGCAGCTTAGGGATAGGGACTAGCGCCATATACGAGCAGTACTTC
CDR3: CASSLGIGTSAIYEQYF

size: few
V: TRBV19
D: TRBD2
J: TRBJ2-1
DNA: TGTGCCAGTAGTATACAGCGGGGGGGCTTTAATGAGCAGTTCTTC
CDR3: CASSIQRGGFNEQFF

size: .
V: TRBV19
D: TRBD2
J: TRBJ2-3
DNA: TGTGCCAGTAGTAGACGAGCGGGAGAGGGTACAGATACGCAGTATTTT
CDR3: CASSRRAGEGTDTQYF

size: .
V: TRBV29-1
D: .
J: TRBJ1-1
DNA: TGCAGCGCACGCCTCGCGGTTGGTGAAGCTTTCTTT
CDR3: CSARLAVGEAFF

size: .
V: TRBV5-1
D: TRBD2
J: TRBJ2-1
DNA: TGCGCCAGCAGCTTGCTTCCTAGCGGGGAGAACAATGAGCAGTTCTTC
CDR3: CASSLLPSGENNEQFF

size: .
V: TRBV5-1
D: .
J: TRBJ2-7
DNA: TGCGCCAGCAGCTTGGCGCCAGCTTCGGGGGAGCAGTACTTC
CDR3: CASSLAPASGEQYF

size: .
V: TRBV2
D: TRBD2
J: TRBJ2-7
DNA: TGTGCCAGCAGTGAAGCTGCGGGAGGGACGCAGTACTTC
CDR3: CASSEAAGGTQYF

size: .
V: TRBV28
D: .
J: TRBJ2-5
DNA: TGTGCCAGCAGCCTCCAAGAGACCCAGTACTTC
CDR3: CASSLQETQYF

size: .
V: TRBV27
D: .
J: TRBJ2-6
DNA: TGTGCCAGCAGTAGACCTGCGGGCTCTGGGGCCAACGTCCTGACTTTC
CDR3: CASSRPAGSGANVLTF

size: .
V: TRBV6-1
D: TRBD2
J: TRBJ2-3
DNA: TGTGCCAGCAGTGTCTTTAGCGGGAGGACTACAGATACGCAGTATTTT
CDR3: CASSVFSGRTTDTQYF

size: .
V: TRBV5-6
D: .
J: TRBJ1-3
DNA: TGTGCCAGCAGCTTGGCCTATGGAGGAACCTACTCTGGAAACACCATATATTTT
CDR3: CASSLAYGGTYSGNTIYF

size: .
V: TRBV7-9
D: .
J: TRBJ1-5
DNA: TGTGCCAGCAGCTTAGGGGGGGGCCAGGGTCAGCCCCAGCATTTT
CDR3: CASSLGGGQGQPQHF

size: .
V: TRBV7-9
D: .
J: TRBJ2-3
DNA: TGTGCCAGCAGCTTAACTCGAGATACGCAGTATTTT
CDR3: CASSLTRDTQYF

size: .
V: TRBV7-8
D: TRBD2
J: TRBJ2-7
DNA: TGTGCCAGCAGCTTCGCGGGAGACACCTACGAGCAGTACTTC
CDR3: CASSFAGDTYEQYF

size: .
V: TRBV3-1/TRBV3-2
D: TRBD2
J: TRBJ2-1
DNA: TGTGCCAGCAGCCAAGATTTGGGACTAACTTCGGGGGGTGAGCAGTTCTTC
CDR3: CASSQDLGLTSGGEQFF

size: .
V: TRBV2
D: TRBD2
J: TRBJ2-3
DNA: TGTGCCAGCAGCCGCGGGGGGGCCCCAGATACGCAGTATTTT
CDR3: CASSRGGAPDTQYF

size: .
V: TRBV19
D: TRBD1
J: TRBJ2-3
DNA: TGTGCCAGTAGTGGATACAGGGGGCTCGGCACAGATACGCAGTATTTT
CDR3: CASSGYRGLGTDTQYF

size: .
V: TRBV9
D: TRBD1
J: TRBJ2-5
DNA: TGTGCCAGCAGCGTATCTGGACAGGGCGGACTACAGGAGACCCAGTACTTC
CDR3: CASSVSGQGGLQETQYF

size: .
V: TRBV25-1
D: TRBD2
J: TRBJ2-7
DNA: TGTGCCAGTGGGAGAGCGGGAGGCTACGAGCAGTACTTC
CDR3: CASGRAGGYEQYF

size: few
V: TRBV20-1
D: .
J: TRBJ1-1
DNA: TGCAGTGCTAGTAAGTCGGGTATGAACACTGAAGCTTTCTTT
CDR3: CSASKSGMNTEAFF

size: .
V: TRBV27
D: TRBD1
J: TRBJ1-1
DNA: TGTGCCAGCAGGTCAGGGGGCACTGAAGCTTTCTTT
CDR3: CASRSGGTEAFF

size: .
V: TRBV19
D: TRBD1
J: TRBJ1-5
DNA: TGTGCCAGTAGTATTTCAAGGGACAGGGTGAGCAATCAGCCCCAGCATTTT
CDR3: CASSISRDRVSNQPQHF

size: .
V: TRBV4-1
D: .
J: TRBJ1-1
DNA: TGCGCCAGCAGCCTCCGGAGTATGAACACTGAAGCTTTCTTT
CDR3: CASSLRSMNTEAFF

size: once
V: TRBV4-1
D: .
J: TRBJ1-1
DNA: TGCGCCAGCAGCCCCGAAGCGGGGTATGAAGCTTTCTTT
CDR3: CASSPEAGYEAFF

size: .
V: TRBV28
D: .
J: TRBJ1-2
DNA: TGTGCCAGCAGTTTAATGGGGCCCTATGGCTACACCTTC
CDR3: CASSLMGPYGYTF

size: .
V: TRBV19
D: .
J: TRBJ1-1
DNA: TGTGCCAGTATCCCCCTCGGGTTGGTCACTGAAGCTTTCTTT
CDR3: CASIPLGLVTEAFF

size: .
V: TRBV4-1
D: TRBD1
J: TRBJ1-4
DNA: TGCGCCAGCAGCCAAGCCCTCCGCGGGACAGATAAAGAAAAACTGTTTTTT
CDR3: CASSQALRGTDKEKLFF

size: .
V: TRBV5-1
D: TRBD2
J: TRBJ2-3
DNA: TGCGCCAGCAGCAACGGACTAGCGGGGGCGGATACGCAGTATTTT
CDR3: CASSNGLAGADTQYF

size: .
V: TRBV5-8
D: TRBD2
J: TRBJ2-3
DNA: TGTGCCAGCAACCTACTAGCGGGGGCCACAGATACGCAGTATTTT
CDR3: CASNLLAGATDTQYF

size: .
V: TRBV4-1
D: TRBD2
J: TRBJ2-4
DNA: TGCGCCAGCAGCCCTGCAAGGGGTAGCGGGAGGGGGGAAAACATTCAGTACTTC
CDR3: CASSPARGSGRGENIQYF

size: .
V: TRBV12-3/TRBV12-4
D: .
J: TRBJ1-1
DNA: TGTGCCAGCAGTCCTACAGTCCCTGAAGCTTTCTTT
CDR3: CASSPTVPEAFF

size: .
V: TRBV6-5
D: .
J: TRBJ2-7
DNA: TGTGCCAGCAGTTACTCGAGACTTCGTAACTACGAGCAGTACTTC
CDR3: CASSYSRLRNYEQYF

size: .
V: TRBV6-6
D: TRBD2
J: TRBJ2-1
DNA: TGTGCCAGCAGTTCTTCTAGCGGGGGTACCTACAATGAGCAGTTCTTC
CDR3: CASSSSSGGTYNEQFF

size: .
V: TRBV19
D: .
J: TRBJ1-5
DNA: TGTGCCAGTAGTATAGGGGGATGGCGGGATAGCGGGGGCAATCAGCCCCAGCATTTT
CDR3: CASSIGGWRDSGGNQPQHF

size: few
V: TRBV4-1
D: .
J: TRBJ1-5
DNA: TGCGCCAGCAGCCACTTAACCGCCGGGGTCATCGGCAATCAGCCCCAGCATTTT
CDR3: CASSHLTAGVIGNQPQHF

size: .
V: TRBV5-1
D: .
J: TRBJ1-1
DNA: TGCGCCAGCAGCTCGGACTCGACAGGACGGACTGAAGCTTTCTTT
CDR3: CASSSDSTGRTEAFF

size: few
V: TRBV20-1
D: .
J: TRBJ1-2
DNA: TGCAGTGCGGACAGCCTCTATGGCTACACCTTC
CDR3: CSADSLYGYTF

size: .
V: TRBV6-6
D: TRBD2
J: TRBJ2-7
DNA: TGTGCCAGCAGTTACTCGACTAGCGGGCTGATCTACGAGCAGTACTTC
CDR3: CASSYSTSGLIYEQYF

size: .
V: TRBV5-1
D: .
J: TRBJ2-1
DNA: TGCGCCAGCAGCTCCCAGGGTCAACACAATGAGCAGTTCTTC
CDR3: CASSSQGQHNEQFF

size: .
V: TRBV6-5
D: TRBD1
J: TRBJ1-3
DNA: TGTGCCAGCAGAGTTACAGGGGACTCTGGAAACACCATATATTTT
CDR3: CASRVTGDSGNTIYF

size: few
V: TRBV5-1
D: TRBD1
J: TRBJ1-6
DNA: TGCGCCAGCAGCTTAACAGGGGGGAGTTCACCCCTCCACTTT
CDR3: CASSLTGGSSPLHF